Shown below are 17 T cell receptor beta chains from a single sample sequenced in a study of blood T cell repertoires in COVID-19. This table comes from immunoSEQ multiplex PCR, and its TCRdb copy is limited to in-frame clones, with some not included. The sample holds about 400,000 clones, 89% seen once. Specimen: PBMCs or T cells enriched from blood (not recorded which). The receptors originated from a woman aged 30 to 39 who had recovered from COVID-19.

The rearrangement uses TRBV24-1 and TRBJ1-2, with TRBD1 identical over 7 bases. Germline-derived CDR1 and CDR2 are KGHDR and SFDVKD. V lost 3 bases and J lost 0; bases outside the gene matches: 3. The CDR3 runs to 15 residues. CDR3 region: CATSDGQATNYGYTF. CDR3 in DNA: TGTGCCACCAGTGATGGACAGGCGACTAACTATGGCTACACCTTC.

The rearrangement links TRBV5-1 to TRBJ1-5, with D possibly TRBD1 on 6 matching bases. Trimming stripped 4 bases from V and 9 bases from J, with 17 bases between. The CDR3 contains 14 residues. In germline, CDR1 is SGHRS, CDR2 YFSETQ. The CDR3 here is CASSLGTGSLPQHF. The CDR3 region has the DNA TGCGCCAGCAGCCTAGGCACAGGGAGTCTGCCCCAGCATTTT. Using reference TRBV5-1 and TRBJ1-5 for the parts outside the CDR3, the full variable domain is KAGVTQTPRYLIKTRGQQVTLSCSPISGHRSVSWYQQTPGQGLQFLFEYFSETQRNKGNFPGRFSGRQFSNSRSEMNVSTLELGDSALYLCASSLGTGSLPQHFGDGTRLSIL.

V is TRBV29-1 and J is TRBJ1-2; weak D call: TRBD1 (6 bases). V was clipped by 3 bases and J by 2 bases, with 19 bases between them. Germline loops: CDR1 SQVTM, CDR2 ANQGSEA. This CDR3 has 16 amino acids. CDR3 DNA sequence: TGCAGCGTTGAGGACAGTTCACAGTGGGCGAACTATGGCTACACCTTC. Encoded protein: CSVEDSSQWANYGYTF.

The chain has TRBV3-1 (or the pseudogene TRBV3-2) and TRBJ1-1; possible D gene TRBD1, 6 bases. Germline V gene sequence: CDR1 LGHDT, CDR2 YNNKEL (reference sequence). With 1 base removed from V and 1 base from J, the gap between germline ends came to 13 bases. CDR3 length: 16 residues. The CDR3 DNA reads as TGTGCCAGCAGCCAAGTGTGGGGGCGCAAGAACACTGAAGCTTTCTTT. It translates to CASSQVWGRKNTEAFF.

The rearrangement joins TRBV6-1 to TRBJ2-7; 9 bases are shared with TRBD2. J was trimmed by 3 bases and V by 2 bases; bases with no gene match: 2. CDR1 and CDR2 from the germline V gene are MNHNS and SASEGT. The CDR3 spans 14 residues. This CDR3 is CASSESLAGYEQYF. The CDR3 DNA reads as TGTGCCAGCAGTGAATCACTAGCGGGCTACGAGCAGTACTTC.

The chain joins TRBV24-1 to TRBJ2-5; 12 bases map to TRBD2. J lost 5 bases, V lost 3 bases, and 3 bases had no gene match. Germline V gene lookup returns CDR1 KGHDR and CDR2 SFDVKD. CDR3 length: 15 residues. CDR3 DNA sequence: TGTGCCACCAGTGATGCGACTAGCGGGAGCGAGACCCAGTACTTC. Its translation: CATSDATSGSETQYF.

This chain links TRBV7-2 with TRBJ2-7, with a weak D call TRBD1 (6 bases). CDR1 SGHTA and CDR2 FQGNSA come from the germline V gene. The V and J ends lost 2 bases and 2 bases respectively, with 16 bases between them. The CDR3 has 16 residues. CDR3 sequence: CASSLSGQGFPYEQYF. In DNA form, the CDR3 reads TGTGCCAGCAGCTTATCGGGCCAGGGGTTCCCCTACGAGCAGTACTTC.

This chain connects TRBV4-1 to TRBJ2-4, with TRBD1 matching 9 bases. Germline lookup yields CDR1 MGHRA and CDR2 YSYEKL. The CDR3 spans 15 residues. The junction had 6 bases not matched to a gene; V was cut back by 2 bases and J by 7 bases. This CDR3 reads CASSQHRGLGNIQYF. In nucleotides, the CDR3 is TGCGCCAGCAGCCAACACAGGGGGCTGGGGAACATTCAGTACTTC.

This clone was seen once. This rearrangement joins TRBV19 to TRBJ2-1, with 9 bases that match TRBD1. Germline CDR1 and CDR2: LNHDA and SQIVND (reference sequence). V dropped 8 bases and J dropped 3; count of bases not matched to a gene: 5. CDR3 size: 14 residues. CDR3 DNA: TGTGCCAGTTGTCCGGGACAGGGCTACAATGAGCAGTTCTTC. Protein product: CASCPGQGYNEQFF. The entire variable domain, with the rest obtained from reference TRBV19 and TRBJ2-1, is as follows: DGGITQSPKYLFRKEGQNVTLSCEQNLNHDAMYWYRQDPGQGLRLIYYSQIVNDFQKGDIAEGYSVSREKKESFPLTVTSAQKNPTAFYLCASCPGQGYNEQFFGPGTRLTVL.

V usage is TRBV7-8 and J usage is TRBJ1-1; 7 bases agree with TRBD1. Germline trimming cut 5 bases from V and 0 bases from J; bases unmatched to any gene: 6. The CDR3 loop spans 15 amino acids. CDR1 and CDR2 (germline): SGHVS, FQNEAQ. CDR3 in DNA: TGTGCCAGCAGCCAATCGACAGGGATGAACACTGAAGCTTTCTTT. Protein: CASSQSTGMNTEAFF.

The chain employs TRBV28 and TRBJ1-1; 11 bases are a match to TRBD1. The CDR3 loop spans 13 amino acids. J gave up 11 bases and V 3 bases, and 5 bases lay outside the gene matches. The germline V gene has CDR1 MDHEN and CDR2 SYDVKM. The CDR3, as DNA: TGTGCCAGCAGTTTGGTGGACAGGGGGCTTGCTTTCTTT. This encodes CASSLVDRGLAFF.

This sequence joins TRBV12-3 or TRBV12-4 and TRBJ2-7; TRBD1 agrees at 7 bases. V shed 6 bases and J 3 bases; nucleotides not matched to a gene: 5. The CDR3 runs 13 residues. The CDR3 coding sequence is TGTGCCAGCAGACCTACAGGGGTCTACGAGCAGTACTTC. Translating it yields CASRPTGVYEQYF.

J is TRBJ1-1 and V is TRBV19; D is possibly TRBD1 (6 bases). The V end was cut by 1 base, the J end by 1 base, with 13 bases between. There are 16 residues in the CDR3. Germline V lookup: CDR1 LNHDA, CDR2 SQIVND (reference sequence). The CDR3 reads CASSIGAGAGNTEAFF. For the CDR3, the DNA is TGTGCCAGTAGTATAGGGGCAGGGGCGGGGAACACTGAAGCTTTCTTT.

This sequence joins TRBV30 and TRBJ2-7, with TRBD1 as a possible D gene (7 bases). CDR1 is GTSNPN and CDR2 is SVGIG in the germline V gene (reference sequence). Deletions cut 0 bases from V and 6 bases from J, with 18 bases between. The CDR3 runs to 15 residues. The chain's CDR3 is CAWSVRARGEVEQYF. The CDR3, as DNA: TGTGCCTGGAGTGTGAGGGCCAGGGGGGAGGTCGAGCAGTACTTC.

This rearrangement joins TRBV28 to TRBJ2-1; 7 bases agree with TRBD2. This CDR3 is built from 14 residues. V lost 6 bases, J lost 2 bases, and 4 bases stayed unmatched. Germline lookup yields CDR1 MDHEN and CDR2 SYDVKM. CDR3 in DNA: TGTGCCAGCAGCCCGGGAGGAGCCTACAATGAGCAGTTCTTC. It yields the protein CASSPGGAYNEQFF.

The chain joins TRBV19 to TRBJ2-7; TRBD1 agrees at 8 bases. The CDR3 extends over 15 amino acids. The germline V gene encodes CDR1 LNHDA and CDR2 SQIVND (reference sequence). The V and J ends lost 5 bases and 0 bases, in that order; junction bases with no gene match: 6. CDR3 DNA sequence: TGTGCCAGTAGTCGACAGGGGATACTCTCCTACGAGCAGTACTTC. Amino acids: CASSRQGILSYEQYF.

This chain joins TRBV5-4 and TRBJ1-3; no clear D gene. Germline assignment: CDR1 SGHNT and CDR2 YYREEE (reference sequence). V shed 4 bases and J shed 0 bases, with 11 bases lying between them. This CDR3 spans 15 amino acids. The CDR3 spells CASSPETSSGNTIYF. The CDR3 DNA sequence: TGTGCCAGCAGCCCGGAGACTAGCTCTGGAAACACCATATATTTT.